This T cell receptor beta chain was sequenced for a study of blood T cell repertoires in COVID-19. Study summary: COVID-19 samples, acute and convalescent, were from the United States, Italy and Spain. T cells, B-cell-depleted T cells, or PBMCs supplied cDNA or gDNA.

V trimming: 4 bases; J trimming: 7 bases; junction bases outside the gene matches: 8. The germline CDR1 and CDR2 sequences are SGHRS and YFSETQ. The CDR3 has 15 amino acids. Generated by immunoSEQ multiplex PCR, the TCRdb table keeps only in-frame clones and is missing some. The sample holds approximately 100,000 clones; roughly 90% are singletons and the top ten take around 4.2%. This sequence joins TRBV5-1 and TRBJ2-1, with 10 bases lining up with TRBD2. The TCR originated in a human donor with COVID-19, enrolled during active disease. The donor label of this sample is uncertain. Sequencing was done on a sample of peripheral blood. The CDR3 DNA follows: TGCGCCAGCAGCGCCGGGACTAGCGAAATTAATGAGCAGTTCTTC. Translated: CASSAGTSEINEQFF.